These T cell receptor beta chains were read from a single sample in a study of blood T cell repertoires in COVID-19. The table came from immunoSEQ multiplex PCR; TCRdb's copy has only in-frame clones and leaves some out. The sample records 150,000 to 180,000 clones, about 79% being singletons. Sequences were obtained from peripheral blood. All receptors derive from a woman in her fifties or sixties with acute or convalescent COVID-19. Each CDR3 is given with its conserved first and last residue. Each record gives: J gene, D gene, V gene, clone size, CDR3 protein, CDR3 DNA. D genes are given only for firm matches. Clone size is given for some rows only: seen once, a few or many times, or a class if the clone is expanded.

j_call: TRBJ2-3; d_call: NA; v_call: TRBV10-3; clone_size: NA; cdr3_aa: CAIKKIEGDTQYF; cdr3_nt: TGTGCCATTAAAAAGATCGAGGGAGATACGCAGTATTTT
j_call: TRBJ1-1; d_call: NA; v_call: TRBV12-3/TRBV12-4; clone_size: NA; cdr3_aa: CASSLFAEAFF; cdr3_nt: TGTGCCAGCAGTTTATTCGCTGAAGCTTTCTTT
j_call: TRBJ1-1; d_call: NA; v_call: TRBV2; clone_size: NA; cdr3_aa: CASSERRENTEAFF; cdr3_nt: TGTGCCAGCAGTGAACGGCGGGAGAACACTGAAGCTTTCTTT
j_call: TRBJ1-3; d_call: TRBD1; v_call: TRBV4-1; clone_size: NA; cdr3_aa: CASSSGGSGNTIYF; cdr3_nt: TGCGCCAGCAGCTCAGGGGGCAGTGGAAACACCATATATTTT
j_call: TRBJ2-7; d_call: TRBD1; v_call: TRBV7-2; clone_size: NA; cdr3_aa: CASSLGRGRVEQYF; cdr3_nt: TGTGCCAGCAGCTTAGGCAGGGGGCGTGTCGAGCAGTACTTC
j_call: TRBJ2-2; d_call: TRBD1; v_call: TRBV15; clone_size: NA; cdr3_aa: CATSRRQGVNTGELFF; cdr3_nt: TGTGCCACCAGCAGACGACAGGGGGTGAACACCGGGGAGCTGTTTTTT
j_call: TRBJ1-1; d_call: TRBD1; v_call: TRBV7-8; clone_size: NA; cdr3_aa: CASSRFTGAGTEAFF; cdr3_nt: TGTGCCAGCAGCCGGTTTACAGGGGCCGGAACTGAAGCTTTCTTT
j_call: TRBJ1-1; d_call: TRBD1; v_call: TRBV19; clone_size: NA; cdr3_aa: CASRYRGSTEAFF; cdr3_nt: TGTGCCAGTAGATACAGGGGGAGCACTGAAGCTTTCTTT
j_call: TRBJ1-2; d_call: NA; v_call: TRBV29-1; clone_size: NA; cdr3_aa: CSVDPHLSYTF; cdr3_nt: TGCAGCGTTGACCCGCATCTAAGCTACACCTTC
j_call: TRBJ2-6; d_call: TRBD1; v_call: TRBV6-2/TRBV6-3; clone_size: NA; cdr3_aa: CASSYGTGQSGANVLTF; cdr3_nt: TGTGCCAGCAGTTACGGGACAGGACAGTCTGGGGCCAACGTCCTGACTTTC
j_call: TRBJ2-2; d_call: NA; v_call: TRBV6-5; clone_size: NA; cdr3_aa: CASSMGTFNTGELFF; cdr3_nt: TGTGCCAGCAGCATGGGGACTTTCAACACCGGGGAGCTGTTTTTT
j_call: TRBJ2-1; d_call: TRBD1; v_call: TRBV10-3; clone_size: NA; cdr3_aa: CAISGTGNEQFF; cdr3_nt: TGTGCCATCAGCGGGACAGGGAATGAGCAGTTCTTC
j_call: TRBJ1-5; d_call: TRBD1; v_call: TRBV5-8; clone_size: once; cdr3_aa: CASSGSGGQPQHF; cdr3_nt: TGTGCCAGCAGCGGGTCAGGGGGTCAGCCCCAGCATTTT
j_call: TRBJ1-6; d_call: NA; v_call: TRBV5-4; clone_size: NA; cdr3_aa: CASSSTPRGVISPLHF; cdr3_nt: TGTGCCAGCAGCTCCACCCCGCGGGGGGTCATTTCACCCCTCCACTTT
j_call: TRBJ1-1; d_call: TRBD1; v_call: TRBV5-6; clone_size: NA; cdr3_aa: CASSWGDRNTEAFF; cdr3_nt: TGTGCCAGCAGCTGGGGGGACAGGAACACTGAAGCTTTCTTT
j_call: TRBJ1-5; d_call: TRBD1; v_call: TRBV24-1; clone_size: NA; cdr3_aa: CATSDTPGTGGRYFGQPQHF; cdr3_nt: TGTGCCACCAGTGATACCCCCGGGACAGGGGGCAGGTATTTCGGTCAGCCCCAGCATTTT
j_call: TRBJ2-1; d_call: NA; v_call: TRBV5-1; clone_size: NA; cdr3_aa: CASSLGWGPYNEQFF; cdr3_nt: TGCGCCAGCAGCTTGGGGTGGGGGCCGTACAATGAGCAGTTCTTC
j_call: TRBJ2-2; d_call: NA; v_call: TRBV3-1/TRBV3-2; clone_size: NA; cdr3_aa: CASTGTGELFF; cdr3_nt: TGTGCCAGCACGGGGACCGGGGAGCTGTTTTTT
j_call: TRBJ2-2; d_call: TRBD1; v_call: TRBV7-9; clone_size: NA; cdr3_aa: CASSRTVGQGWTGELFF; cdr3_nt: TGTGCCAGCAGCAGAACGGTGGGACAGGGGTGGACCGGGGAGCTGTTTTTT
j_call: TRBJ1-1; d_call: NA; v_call: TRBV12-3/TRBV12-4; clone_size: NA; cdr3_aa: CASTFTVNTEAFF; cdr3_nt: TGTGCCAGCACTTTCACGGTGAACACTGAAGCTTTCTTT
j_call: TRBJ1-2; d_call: NA; v_call: TRBV30; clone_size: few; cdr3_aa: CAWSRVVYGYTF; cdr3_nt: TGTGCCTGGAGTCGTGTAGTCTATGGCTACACCTTC
j_call: TRBJ1-5; d_call: TRBD1; v_call: TRBV7-9; clone_size: NA; cdr3_aa: CASSGRVGTGSSNQPQHF; cdr3_nt: TGTGCCAGCAGCGGGCGCGTCGGGACAGGGAGTAGCAATCAGCCCCAGCATTTT
j_call: TRBJ1-2; d_call: NA; v_call: TRBV12-3/TRBV12-4; clone_size: few; cdr3_aa: CASGGSNYGYTF; cdr3_nt: TGTGCCAGCGGGGGGTCTAACTATGGCTACACCTTC